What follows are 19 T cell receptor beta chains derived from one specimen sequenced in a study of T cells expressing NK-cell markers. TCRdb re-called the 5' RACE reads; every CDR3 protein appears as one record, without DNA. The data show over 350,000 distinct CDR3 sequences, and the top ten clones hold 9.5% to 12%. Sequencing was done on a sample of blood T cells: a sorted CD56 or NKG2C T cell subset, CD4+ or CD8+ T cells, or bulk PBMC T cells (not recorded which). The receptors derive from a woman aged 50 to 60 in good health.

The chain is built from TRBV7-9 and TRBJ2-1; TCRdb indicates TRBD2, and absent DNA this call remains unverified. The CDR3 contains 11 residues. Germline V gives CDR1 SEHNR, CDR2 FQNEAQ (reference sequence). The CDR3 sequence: CASSPALEQFF.

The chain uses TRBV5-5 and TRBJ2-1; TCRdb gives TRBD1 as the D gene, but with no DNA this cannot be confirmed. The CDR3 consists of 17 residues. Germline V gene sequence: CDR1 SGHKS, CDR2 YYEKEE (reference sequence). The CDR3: CASSFLASDLLGDEQFF.

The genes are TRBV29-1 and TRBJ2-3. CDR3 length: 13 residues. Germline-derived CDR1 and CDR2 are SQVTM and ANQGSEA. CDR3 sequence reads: CSVAWHPTDTQYF.

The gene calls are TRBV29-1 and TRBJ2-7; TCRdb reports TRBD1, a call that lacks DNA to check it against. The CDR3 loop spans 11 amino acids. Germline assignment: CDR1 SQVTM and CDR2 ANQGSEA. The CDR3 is CSVRRGDEQYF.

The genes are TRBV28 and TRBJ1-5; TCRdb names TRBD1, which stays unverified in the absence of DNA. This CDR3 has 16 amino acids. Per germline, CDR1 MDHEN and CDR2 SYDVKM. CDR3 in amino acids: CASSTIQGYSNQPQHF.

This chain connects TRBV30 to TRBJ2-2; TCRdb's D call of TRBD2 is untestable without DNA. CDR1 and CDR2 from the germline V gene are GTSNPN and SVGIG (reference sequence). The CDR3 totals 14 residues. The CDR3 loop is CAWHGTPNTGELFF.

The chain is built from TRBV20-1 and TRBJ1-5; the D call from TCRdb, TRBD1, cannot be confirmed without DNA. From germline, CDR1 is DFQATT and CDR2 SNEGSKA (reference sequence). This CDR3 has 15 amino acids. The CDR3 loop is CSAAVGQGGNQPQHF.

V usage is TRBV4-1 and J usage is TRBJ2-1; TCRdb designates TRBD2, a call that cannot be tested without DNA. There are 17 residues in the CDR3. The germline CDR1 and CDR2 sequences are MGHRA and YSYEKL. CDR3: CASSQEGTDYSYNEQFF.

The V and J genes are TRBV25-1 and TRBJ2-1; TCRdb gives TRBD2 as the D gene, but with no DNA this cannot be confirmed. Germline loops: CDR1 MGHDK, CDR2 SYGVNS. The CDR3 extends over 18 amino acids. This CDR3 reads CASSERAWREGPYNEQFF.

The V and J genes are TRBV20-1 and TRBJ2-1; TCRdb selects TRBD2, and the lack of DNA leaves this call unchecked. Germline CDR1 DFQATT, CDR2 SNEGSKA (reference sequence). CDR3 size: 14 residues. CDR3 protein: CSARTSGISYEQFF.

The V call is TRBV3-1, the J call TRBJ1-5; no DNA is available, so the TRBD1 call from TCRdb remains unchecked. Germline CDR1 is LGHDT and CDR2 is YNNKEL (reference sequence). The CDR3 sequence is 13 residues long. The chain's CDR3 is CASSLTGGQPQHF. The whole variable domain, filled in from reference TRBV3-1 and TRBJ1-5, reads DTAVSQTPKYLVTQMGNDKSIKCEQNLGHDTMYWYKQDSKKFLKIMFSYNNKELIINETVPNRFSPKSPDKAHLNLHINSLELGDSAVYFCASSLTGGQPQHFGDGTRLSIL.

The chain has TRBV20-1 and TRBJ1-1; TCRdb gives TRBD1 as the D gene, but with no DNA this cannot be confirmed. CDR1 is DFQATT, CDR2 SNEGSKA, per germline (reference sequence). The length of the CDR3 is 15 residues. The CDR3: CSATGAIGLNTEAFF.

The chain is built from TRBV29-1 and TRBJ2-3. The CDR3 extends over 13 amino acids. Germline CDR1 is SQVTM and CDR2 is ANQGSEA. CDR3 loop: CSVEVRFTDTQYF.

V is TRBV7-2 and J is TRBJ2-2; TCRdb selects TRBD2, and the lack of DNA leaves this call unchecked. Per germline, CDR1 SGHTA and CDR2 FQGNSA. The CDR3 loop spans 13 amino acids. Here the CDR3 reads CASGDWNTGELFF.

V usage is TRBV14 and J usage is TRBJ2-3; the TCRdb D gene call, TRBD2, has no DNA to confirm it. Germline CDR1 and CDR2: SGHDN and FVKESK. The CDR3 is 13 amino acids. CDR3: CASSLWRGDTQYF.

CDR3 protein: CSVGQGRGYGYTF. This chain uses TRBV29-1 with TRBJ1-2; TCRdb lists TRBD1, though no DNA is available to test this call. The CDR3 is 13 residues long. Germline V CDR1 and CDR2: SQVTM, ANQGSEA.

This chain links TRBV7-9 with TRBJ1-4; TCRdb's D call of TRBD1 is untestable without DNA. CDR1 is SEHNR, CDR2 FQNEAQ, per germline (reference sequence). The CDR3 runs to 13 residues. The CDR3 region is CASLGQVNEKLFF.

CDR3 loop: CASSPSGGRNSPLHF. V gene TRBV7-3 combines with J gene TRBJ1-6; TCRdb lists TRBD1, though no DNA is available to test this call. This CDR3 region has 15 residues. Germline CDR1 reads SGHTA; CDR2 reads FQGTGA. Full variable domain (outside the CDR3, taken from reference TRBV7-3 and TRBJ1-6): GAGVSQTPSNKVTEKGKYVELRCDPISGHTALYWYRQSLGQGPEFLIYFQGTGAADDSGLPNDRFFAVRPEGSVSTLKIQRTERGDSAVYLCASSPSGGRNSPLHFGNGTRLTVT.

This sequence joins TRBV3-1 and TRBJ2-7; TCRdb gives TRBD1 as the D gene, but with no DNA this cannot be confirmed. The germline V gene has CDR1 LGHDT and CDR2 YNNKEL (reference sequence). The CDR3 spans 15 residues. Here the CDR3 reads CASSQDHRAGYEQYF.